One sample yielded the 31 T cell receptor beta chains listed below, sequenced in a study of T-cell memory formation after mild COVID-19. TCRdb analysed the 5' RACE reads with MiXCR anew, one entry per CDR3 protein. Of 150,000 to 200,000 distinct CDR3 sequences listed, about 14% were seen once; the top ten hold about 14%. Input material: PBMCs or a T cell subset sorted from them (not recorded which). The source is an adult woman who had mild COVID-19 (a few samples of this study predate the infection). Cell type and time point are not known.

In this sample, this clonotype turned up a few times. V gene TRBV24-1 combines with J gene TRBJ2-3; unclear D gene. This CDR3 has 12 residues. Trimming pared 5 bases from V and 2 bases from J, leaving 4 bases between. Germline lookup yields CDR1 KGHDR and CDR2 SFDVKD. CDR3 in amino acids: CATSGATDTQYF. The DNA for the CDR3 is TGTGCCACCAGTGGGGCCACAGATACGCAGTATTTT.

This rearrangement joins TRBV5-1 to TRBJ2-7, with 9 positions matching TRBD1. Germline CDR1 and CDR2: SGHRS and YFSETQ. V shed 3 bases, J shed 4 bases, and the junction held 8 bases outside the gene matches. The CDR3 is 15 residues long. The CDR3 loop is CASSSGTGIWYEQYF. CDR3 nucleotide sequence: TGCGCCAGCAGCTCCGGGACAGGGATTTGGTACGAGCAGTACTTC.

The chain links TRBV7-9 to TRBJ1-2; TRBD1 agrees at 7 bases. The CDR3 is 12 amino acids. The ends lost 5 bases at V and 7 bases at J; junction bases unmatched: 4. CDR1 SEHNR and CDR2 FQNEAQ come from the germline V gene (reference sequence). The CDR3 is CASSTDRAGYTF. The CDR3 coding sequence is TGTGCCAGCAGCACCGACAGGGCTGGCTACACCTTC.

The DNA of the CDR3 is TGTGCCAGCGAGTGGTCCTTTGGAAACACCATATATTTT. Amino acids: CASEWSFGNTIYF. V usage is TRBV12-3 or TRBV12-4 and J usage is TRBJ1-3; D call uncertain. The CDR3 covers 13 residues. V lost 8 bases and J 3 bases, leaving 11 bases between the germline ends.

The chain links TRBV27 to TRBJ2-7; D might be TRBD1 or TRBD2, each matching 5 bases. Deletions cut 2 bases from V and 0 bases from J, with 11 bases between. CDR1 MNHEY and CDR2 SMNVEV come from the germline V gene (reference sequence). The CDR3 has 15 amino acids. CDR3 bases: TGTGCCAGCAGTTTAAGCGGTGGGGGCTCCTACGAGCAGTACTTC. It translates to CASSLSGGGSYEQYF.

The gene calls are TRBV29-1 and TRBJ1-2; D perhaps matches TRBD1 (6 bases). Trimming stripped 1 base from V and 1 base from J, with 16 bases between. CDR1 and CDR2 from the germline V gene are SQVTM and ANQGSEA. This CDR3 is built from 16 residues. CDR3 in amino acids: CSVEGRGQRYNYGYTF. The CDR3 DNA is TGCAGCGTTGAAGGAAGAGGACAGAGATATAACTATGGCTACACCTTC. The full variable domain, in which reference TRBV29-1 and TRBJ1-2 provide the parts outside the CDR3, is SAVISQKPSRDICQRGTSLTIQCQVDSQVTMMFWYRQQPGQSLTLIATANQGSEATYESGFVIDKFPISRPNLTFSTLTVSNMSPEDSSIYLCSVEGRGQRYNYGYTFGSGTRLTVV.

The V call is TRBV15, the J call TRBJ2-7; 9 positions match TRBD1. Germline CDR1 reads LNHNV; CDR2 reads YYDKDF (reference sequence). This CDR3 has 17 residues. V trimming: 1 base; J trimming: 2 bases; junction bases outside the gene matches: 9. CDR3 region: CATSRAPGQGPTYEQYF. The CDR3 bases are TGTGCCACCAGCAGAGCCCCCGGACAGGGGCCGACCTACGAGCAGTACTTC. Together with reference TRBV15 and TRBJ2-7, the CDR3 gives the full variable domain: DAMVIQNPRYQVTQFGKPVTLSCSQTLNHNVMYWYQQKSSQAPKLLFHYYDKDFNNEADTPDNFQSRRPNTSFCFLDIRSPGLGDTAMYLCATSRAPGQGPTYEQYFGPGTRLTVT.

This clonotype was seen a handful of times. The chain uses TRBV11-3 and TRBJ2-1; TRBD1 might be the D (6 bases). Trimming took 4 bases from V and 4 from J, leaving 14 bases between them. Germline V gene data show CDR1 as SGHNT and CDR2 as YENEEA. The CDR3 contains 15 residues. Here the CDR3 DNA reads TGTGCCAGCAGCTCCCGGGACACTGAATACAATGAGCAGTTCTTC. This translates into CASSSRDTEYNEQFF.

The chain combines TRBV7-3 with TRBJ2-5; TRBD1 aligns across 12 bases. CDR1 and CDR2 (germline): SGHTA, FQGTGA. This CDR3 comprises 15 residues. The V and J ends lost 3 bases and 7 bases, in that order; junction bases with no gene match: 6. The CDR3 is CASSLGTGGAGTQYF. The CDR3 DNA reads TGTGCCAGCAGCTTGGGGACAGGGGGCGCGGGGACCCAGTACTTC.

The V call is TRBV14, the J call TRBJ2-1; 8 nucleotides match TRBD1. V lost 6 bases and J lost 3; bases outside the gene matches: 10. Looked up from germline, CDR1 is SGHDN and CDR2 is FVKESK. The CDR3 covers 16 residues. The CDR3 nucleotides read TGTGCCAGCAGTCCCGAGGACAGGGAGAGCTACAATGAGCAGTTCTTC. Amino acids: CASSPEDRESYNEQFF.

The genes are TRBV7-9 and TRBJ1-1; D perhaps matches TRBD1 (6 bases). V was clipped by 5 bases and J by 6 bases, with 19 bases between them. This CDR3 has 15 residues. Germline V lookup: CDR1 SEHNR, CDR2 FQNEAQ (reference sequence). The CDR3 loop is CASSPPTRGQPEAFF. The CDR3 nucleotides read TGTGCCAGCAGCCCCCCGACCAGAGGACAGCCTGAAGCTTTCTTT.

This clonotype was counted between two and nine times. This chain links TRBV14 with TRBJ2-3; 15 bases map to TRBD2. V was pared by 7 bases and J by 6 bases, with 8 bases of the junction left unmatched. Germline V gene sequence: CDR1 SGHDN, CDR2 FVKESK. CDR3 length: 16 residues. CDR3 in DNA: TGTGCCAGCAACCTAGGGACTAGCGGGGGGCCTGATACGCAGTATTTT. Its protein product is CASNLGTSGGPDTQYF.

The genes are TRBV5-1 and TRBJ2-7, with D unclear. CDR1 is SGHRS and CDR2 is YFSETQ in the germline V gene. The length of the CDR3 is 16 residues. V gave up 0 bases and J gave up 0 bases, with 13 bases separating them. The DNA of the CDR3 is TGCGCCAGCAGCTTGGAGGTCACAAAAGACTCCTACGAGCAGTACTTC. Translated: CASSLEVTKDSYEQYF.

Only a few counts were recorded for this clonotype. V gene TRBV7-3 combines with J gene TRBJ2-2, with 9 positions matching TRBD2. J gave up 5 bases and V 0 bases, and 7 bases lay outside the gene matches. From germline, CDR1 is SGHTA and CDR2 FQGTGA. The CDR3 has 17 residues. DNA of the CDR3: TGTGCCAGCAGCTTAACGCGGGAGGGCCCTCGAACCGGGGAGCTGTTTTTT. The encoded protein is CASSLTREGPRTGELFF.

The sample holds a few counts of this clonotype. The J gene is TRBJ1-3, the V gene TRBV12-3 or TRBV12-4; D is undetermined. The CDR3 has 15 residues. V lost 3 bases and J lost 0, with 9 bases in between. CDR3 bases: TGTGCCAGCAGTTTGAACGGAGTCTCTGGAAACACCATATATTTT. This gives the protein CASSLNGVSGNTIYF.

This clonotype was detected a few times. This chain links TRBV24-1 with TRBJ2-7; 10 nucleotides agree with TRBD1. V lost 2 bases, J lost 5 bases, and 2 bases stayed unmatched. CDR1 and CDR2 (germline): KGHDR, SFDVKD. The CDR3 length is 14 residues. CDR3 sequence (DNA): TGTGCCACCAGTGATTCCGGGACAGGGGACGAGCAGTACTTC. It is translated as CATSDSGTGDEQYF.

CDR3 in amino acids: CASSYSTSQTARALGANVLTF. The CDR3 DNA follows: TGTGCCAGCAGTTACTCGACTTCTCAAACTGCGAGGGCTCTTGGGGCCAACGTCCTGACTTTC. The rearrangement links TRBV6-2 or TRBV6-3 to TRBJ2-6; a weak D match, TRBD2 (5 bases). The CDR3 contains 21 residues. With 0 bases removed from V and 3 bases from J, the gap between germline ends came to 24 bases. CDR1 is MNHEY, CDR2 SVGEGT, per germline.

This clonotype has just a few counts. This sequence joins TRBV7-3 and TRBJ2-3; D is uncertain. This CDR3 comprises 14 residues. With 0 bases removed from V and 4 bases from J, the gap between germline ends came to 8 bases. CDR1 is SGHTA, CDR2 FQGTGA, per germline. The CDR3: CASSLTGSADTQYF. Here the CDR3 DNA reads TGTGCCAGCAGCTTAACGGGAAGTGCAGATACGCAGTATTTT.

This chain uses TRBV5-1 with TRBJ2-3, with 7 bases fitting TRBD2. CDR1 is SGHRS and CDR2 is YFSETQ in the germline V gene. This CDR3 has 17 residues. V lost 0 bases and J lost 2; bases outside the gene matches: 9. CDR3 in amino acids: CASSLGSGTTNTDTQYF. CDR3 nucleotide sequence: TGCGCCAGCAGCTTGGGCTCCGGGACTACTAACACAGATACGCAGTATTTT.

V gene TRBV12-3 or TRBV12-4 combines with J gene TRBJ2-3; unclear D gene. The CDR3 is made up of 14 amino acids. Trimming cost V 4 bases and J 4 bases, with 12 bases left between them. Here the CDR3 DNA reads TGTGCCAGCAGTTCGCATGTTGAGGCAGATACGCAGTATTTT. Its translation is CASSSHVEADTQYF.

J is TRBJ2-6 and V is TRBV4-1; the match to TRBD2 covers 10 bases. Trimming took 4 bases from V and 1 from J; bases not matched to a gene: 16. Germline CDR1 MGHRA, CDR2 YSYEKL. The CDR3 loop spans 21 amino acids. The CDR3: CASSRVVLAGPKTSGANVLTF. CDR3 nucleotides: TGCGCCAGCAGCCGAGTAGTACTAGCGGGGCCTAAAACATCTGGGGCCAACGTCCTGACTTTC.

V is TRBV5-4 and J is TRBJ2-3; TRBD2 matches at 7 bases. Germline V gene sequence: CDR1 SGHNT, CDR2 YYREEE (reference sequence). The CDR3 runs 15 residues. V gave up 2 bases and J gave up 3 bases; unmatched junction bases: 6. This CDR3 reads CASSFFLADTDTQYF. The CDR3 DNA reads as TGTGCCAGCAGCTTTTTCCTAGCGGATACAGATACGCAGTATTTT.

This clonotype came up a few times. V gene TRBV18 combines with J gene TRBJ2-7, with 8 nucleotides matching TRBD1. Germline V gene sequence: CDR1 KGHSH, CDR2 LQKENI. CDR3 length: 15 amino acids. The junction had 11 bases not matched to a gene; V was cut back by 5 bases and J by 5 bases. The CDR3 DNA is TGTGCCAGCTCAGACACGAACGGACAGGGCCACGAGCAGTACTTC. It translates to CASSDTNGQGHEQYF.

The table lists this clonotype with a few counts. V is TRBV25-1 and J is TRBJ2-7; D may be TRBD1 (6 bases). This CDR3 spans 14 amino acids. Germline V lookup: CDR1 MGHDK, CDR2 SYGVNS. V was cut by 0 bases and J by 5 bases, with 11 bases left in between. The DNA for the CDR3 is TGTGCCAGCAGTGAATACCCTGACAGGAACGAGCAGTACTTC. Encoded protein: CASSEYPDRNEQYF.

V and J are TRBV7-9 and TRBJ2-5; 9 bases are shared with TRBD1. CDR1 and CDR2 from the germline V gene are SEHNR and FQNEAQ (reference sequence). V gave up 1 base and J gave up 3 bases; unmatched junction bases: 9. The CDR3 runs to 17 residues. The CDR3 here is CASSLVLQGAAKETQYF. Here the CDR3 DNA reads TGTGCCAGCAGCTTAGTACTACAGGGGGCAGCAAAAGAGACCCAGTACTTC.

The chain carries TRBV4-1 and TRBJ2-1; possibly TRBD2 for D (7 bases). Germline lookup yields CDR1 MGHRA and CDR2 YSYEKL. This CDR3 spans 16 amino acids. V lost 5 bases and J 0 bases, leaving 14 bases between the germline ends. DNA for the CDR3: TGCGCCAGCAGCGCGAGGGGGGGGGCCTCCTACAATGAGCAGTTCTTC. This translates into CASSARGGASYNEQFF.

The rearrangement joins TRBV19 to TRBJ2-7; 7 bases fit TRBD1. This CDR3 region has 14 residues. Germline-derived CDR1 and CDR2 are LNHDA and SQIVND (reference sequence). J was trimmed by 3 bases and V by 4 bases; bases with no gene match: 6. The CDR3 is CASSTRDRFYEQYF. The DNA of the CDR3 is TGTGCCAGTAGTACCAGGGACAGATTCTACGAGCAGTACTTC.

This chain connects TRBV4-3 to TRBJ2-3; D gene unclear. Trimming stripped 0 bases from V and 2 bases from J, with 9 bases between. Per germline, CDR1 LGHNA and CDR2 YSLEER. The CDR3 has 15 amino acids. CDR3 bases: TGCGCCAGCAGCCAAGATCCGACCTACACAGATACGCAGTATTTT. Protein sequence: CASSQDPTYTDTQYF.

The rearrangement uses TRBV11-2 and TRBJ2-1, with 9 bases aligning to TRBD2. Germline V gene lookup returns CDR1 SGHAT and CDR2 FQNNGV. With V trimmed by 5 bases and J by 9 bases, 8 bases remained unmatched. The CDR3 has 14 residues. CDR3 DNA: TGTGCCAGCAGCGCTAGCGGGGACCACGCTGAGCAGTTCTTC. Protein product: CASSASGDHAEQFF. Supplemented by reference TRBV11-2 and TRBJ2-1, the full variable domain reads EAGVAQSPRYKIIEKRQSVAFWCNPISGHATLYWYQQILGQGPKLLIQFQNNGVVDDSQLPKDRFSAERLKGVDSTLKIQPAKLEDSAVYLCASSASGDHAEQFFGPGTRLTVL.

This clonotype was counted a few times. The rearrangement uses TRBV4-1 and TRBJ2-7; TRBD1 or TRBD2 may be the D gene (5 bases each). With 3 bases removed from V and 0 bases from J, the gap between germline ends came to 6 bases. This CDR3 spans 13 amino acids. Germline values: CDR1 MGHRA, CDR2 YSYEKL. Here the CDR3 reads CASSHGTSYEQYF. In nucleotides, the CDR3 is TGCGCCAGCAGCCATGGGACCTCCTACGAGCAGTACTTC.

This clonotype turned up a few times. The DNA of the CDR3 is TGTGCCAGCAGCCAGACGACTACGCAGTATTTT. Protein sequence: CASSQTTTQYF. V gene TRBV5-6 combines with J gene TRBJ2-3; D not certain. In germline, CDR1 is SGHDT, CDR2 YYEEEE. There are 11 residues in the CDR3. V lost 4 bases, J lost 8 bases, and 8 bases lay in between.